The present TCR beta chain was sequenced within a study of CXCR3-negative and CXCR3-positive naive CD8 T cells. In regard to this clonotype: Antigen specificity is unknown.

General observations from the study: Against CXCR3-negative naive cells, CXCR3-positive naive cells showed more hydrophobic TRB CDR3s.

TRB cDNA was prepared as libraries by UMI-labeled 5' RACE. Each CDR3 protein gets one entry in TCRdb, which reprocessed the 5' RACE reads and gives no DNA. The table for this sample gives 100,000 to 150,000 distinct CDR3 sequences. CDR1 is SGHKS, CDR2 YYEKEE, per germline (reference sequence). This CDR3 is built from 18 residues. The sequenced sample consisted of naive CXCR3+ CD8+ T cells from blood. Regarding subset: CD45RO-CCR7+CD27+CD95- naive CD8+ T cells expressing CXCR3 (TNR3+). The origin of this receptor is a human donor in good health. Some clones in this sample may be carry-over from other donors' samples. This sequence joins TRBV5-5 and TRBJ2-1; absent DNA, TCRdb's TRBD1 call cannot be checked. The CDR3 is CASSFGDSRMMGLNEQFF.